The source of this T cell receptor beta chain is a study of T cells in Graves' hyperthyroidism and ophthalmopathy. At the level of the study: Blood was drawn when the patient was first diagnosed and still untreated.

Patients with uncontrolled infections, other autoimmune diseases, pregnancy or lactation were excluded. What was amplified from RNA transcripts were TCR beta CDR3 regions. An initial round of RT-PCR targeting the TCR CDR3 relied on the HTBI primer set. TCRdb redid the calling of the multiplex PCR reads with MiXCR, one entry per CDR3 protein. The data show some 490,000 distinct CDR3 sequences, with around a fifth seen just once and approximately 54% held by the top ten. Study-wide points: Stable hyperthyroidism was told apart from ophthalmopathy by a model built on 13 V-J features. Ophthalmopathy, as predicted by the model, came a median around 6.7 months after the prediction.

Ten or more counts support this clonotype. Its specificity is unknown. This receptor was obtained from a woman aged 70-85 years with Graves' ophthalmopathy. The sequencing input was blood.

The CDR3 loop is CASSERGTGRTEAFF. CDR3 sequence (DNA): TGTGCCAGCAGTGAAAGAGGGACAGGGAGGACTGAAGCTTTCTTT. This rearrangement joins TRBV6-1 to TRBJ1-1; TRBD1 agrees at 9 bases. The CDR3 length is 15 residues. Germline lookup yields CDR1 MNHNS and CDR2 SASEGT. The V segment lost 2 bases and the J segment 5 bases; nucleotides outside the gene matches: 6.